This entry is about one TCR beta chain. Its antigen is as yet unknown. The CDR3 runs to 13 residues. Trimming shortened V by 6 bases and J by 3 bases, and 11 bases separated the two germline ends. CDR1 and CDR2 from the germline V gene are LNHDA and SQIVND (reference sequence). Generated by immunoSEQ multiplex PCR, the TCRdb table keeps only in-frame clones and is missing some. Of 79,000 or so clones listed, roughly 89% are singletons. This record comes from a study of OX40 agonist ivuxolimab in advanced cancers. Study at large: In this trial design, patients received ivuxolimab intravenously at 0.01 to 10 mg/kg every 2 weeks. Study findings and constraints: More expanded clones were seen, on average, in CD8+ T cells than in CD4+. CD4+ and CD8+ T cells in blood underwent clonal expansion by week 6 at 0.1 to 3.0 mg/kg.

This clonotype was obtained from an adult with an advanced solid tumor such as melanoma, head and neck, liver or kidney cancer. J is TRBJ1-2 and V is TRBV19; a possible D gene is TRBD1 (5 bases). The sequences come from CD4+ or CD8+ T cells sorted from blood, collected in a trial of the OX40 agonist ivuxolimab. The CDR3 DNA follows: TGTGCCAGTAGCGGGGGTGGTGACTATGGCTACACCTTC. Protein: CASSGGGDYGYTF.